Following are 25 T cell receptor beta chains from one sample sequenced in a study of T and B cells in COVID-19 patients. BIOMED2 TRB-A/B primer pools were used in multiplex TRB PCR. TCRdb processed the multiplex PCR reads anew with MiXCR; each CDR3 protein has one entry. The data contain approximately 8,000 distinct CDR3 sequences, 40% of them singletons. Blood genomic DNA input for TRB amplification was 250-500 ng. The sequencing input was blood. These receptors were obtained from a human donor who had recovered from COVID-19.

The chain has TRBV10-3 and TRBJ2-5, with 11 bases that match TRBD1. V gave up 4 bases and J gave up 5 bases; unmatched junction bases: 12. The CDR3 has 17 amino acids. Germline V gene data show CDR1 as ENHRY and CDR2 as SYGVKD. The CDR3 is CAISGGVRTGGGETQYF. CDR3 coding DNA: TGTGCCATCAGTGGGGGGGTCCGGACAGGGGGCGGTGAGACCCAGTACTTC.

The sample holds a few counts of this clonotype. The V gene is TRBV19, the J gene TRBJ1-5; 10 positions match TRBD1. This CDR3 is built from 15 residues. The J segment lost 3 bases and the V segment lost 5 bases, leaving 4 bases of the junction unmatched. Germline V gene sequence: CDR1 LNHDA, CDR2 SQIVND (reference sequence). The CDR3 loop is CASSWDRGPNQPQHF. DNA for the CDR3: TGTGCCAGTAGTTGGGACAGGGGCCCCAATCAGCCCCAGCATTTT.

The sample holds a few counts of this clonotype. This rearrangement joins TRBV11-3 to TRBJ1-4; a possible D gene is TRBD1 (5 bases). Trimming stripped 4 bases from V and 4 bases from J, with 10 bases between. This CDR3 is 14 amino acids long. Germline CDR1 reads SGHNT; CDR2 reads YENEEA. The CDR3: CASSSSDSNEKLFF. The CDR3 DNA sequence: TGTGCCAGCAGCTCTTCCGACAGTAATGAAAAACTGTTTTTT. Full variable domain (remainder filled in from reference TRBV11-3 and TRBJ1-4): EAGVVQSPRYKIIEKKQPVAFWCNPISGHNTLYWYLQNLGQGPELLIRYENEEAVDDSQLPKDRFSAERLKGVDSTLKIQPAELGDSAVYLCASSSSDSNEKLFFGSGTQLSVL.

There are a few counts of this clonotype. The chain combines TRBV6-6 with TRBJ2-2; 11 bases agree with TRBD2. The CDR3 contains 17 residues. Germline V lookup: CDR1 MNHNY, CDR2 SVGAGI (reference sequence). Unmatched junction bases numbered 8, after V lost 8 bases and J lost 0 bases. CDR3 bases: TGTGCCAGCGGTGGACTAGCGGGCGATACGAACACCGGGGAGCTGTTTTTT. Translation gives CASGGLAGDTNTGELFF.

This clonotype has more than one count but fewer than ten. The rearrangement joins TRBV27 to TRBJ2-3; TRBD2 might be the D (6 bases). CDR1 is MNHEY and CDR2 is SMNVEV in the germline V gene (reference sequence). The CDR3 is 14 residues long. V was cut by 2 bases and J by 0 bases, with 6 bases left in between. CDR3 in amino acids: CASSLGGSTDTQYF. CDR3 DNA: TGTGCCAGCAGTTTAGGGGGGAGCACAGATACGCAGTATTTT.

This clonotype has just a few counts. The CDR3 DNA reads TGTGCCAGCAGGCCGTGGGCAGCTTGGGAAGACACCATATATTTT. Amino acids: CASRPWAAWEDTIYF. The chain joins TRBV6-5 to TRBJ1-3; D is ambiguous. This CDR3 is built from 15 residues. Germline V gene data show CDR1 as MNHEY and CDR2 as SVGAGI. V was trimmed by 6 bases and J by 8 bases, leaving 20 bases between them.

The CDR3 nucleotides are TGTGCCAGTAGTAGGACAGGGTTGATCGAGAACATTCAGTACTTC. It translates to CASSRTGLIENIQYF. The chain couples TRBV19 to TRBJ2-4; the match to TRBD1 covers 8 bases. Germline assignment: CDR1 LNHDA and CDR2 SQIVND (reference sequence). The CDR3 length is 15 residues. The V and J ends lost 4 bases and 7 bases, in that order; junction bases with no gene match: 9.

The gene calls are TRBV6-5 and TRBJ1-5, with TRBD1 matching 8 bases. V was pared by 6 bases and J by 0 bases, with 7 bases of the junction left unmatched. This CDR3 has 16 residues. Per germline, CDR1 MNHEY and CDR2 SVGAGI. CDR3 in DNA: TGTGCCAGCAGCGACAGGGGCCCATATAGCAATCAGCCCCAGCATTTT. This encodes CASSDRGPYSNQPQHF.

The chain employs TRBV15 and TRBJ2-5; D not certain. Germline lookup yields CDR1 LNHNV and CDR2 YYDKDF (reference sequence). V dropped 10 bases and J dropped 5 bases, with 20 bases sitting between them. The CDR3 contains 14 residues. CDR3 residues: CASSPLGPGETQYF. Written as DNA, the CDR3 is TGTGCCAGCAGTCCCCTTGGGCCTGGGGAGACCCAGTACTTC.

The chain joins TRBV19 to TRBJ1-5; tentatively, D is TRBD1 (5 bases). From germline, CDR1 is LNHDA and CDR2 SQIVND (reference sequence). This CDR3 contains 14 residues. Trimming left V 4 bases short and J 2 bases short, with 9 bases between. In DNA form, the CDR3 reads TGTGCCAGTAGTACAGAAGGGGGCAATCAGCCCCAGCATTTT. It encodes CASSTEGGNQPQHF.

The chain combines TRBV29-1 with TRBJ1-2; D call uncertain. Trimming left V 5 bases short and J 4 bases short, with 8 bases between. The CDR3 sequence is 11 residues long. Germline-derived CDR1 and CDR2 are SQVTM and ANQGSEA. CDR3 sequence reads: CSVTQLYGYTF. In DNA, the CDR3 is TGCAGCGTTACACAGCTCTATGGCTACACCTTC.

This clonotype ranks as medium-sized. The chain employs TRBV15 and TRBJ2-2; D not certain. This CDR3 is 11 amino acids long. Germline-derived CDR1 and CDR2 are LNHNV and YYDKDF (reference sequence). Trimming cost V 1 base and J 13 bases, with 7 bases left between them. CDR3 loop: CATSRAQLLFF. CDR3 bases: TGTGCCACCAGCAGAGCTCAGTTGCTGTTTTTT.

With regard to this clonotype: Relative to the germline gene, one junction end is altered; a read error may explain this. The chain joins TRBV10-3 to TRBJ2-2; TRBD1 matches at 7 bases. CDR1 is ENHRY, CDR2 SYGVKD, per germline. The CDR3 loop spans 16 amino acids. The CDR3 sequence is CAISGERDSPSGGLFF. The CDR3 DNA reads TGTGCCATCAGTGGAGAAAGGGACAGTCCTTCTGGGGGGCTGTTTTTT.

V and J are TRBV29-1 and TRBJ2-5, with TRBD1 matching 7 bases. Per germline, CDR1 SQVTM and CDR2 ANQGSEA. The CDR3 is 14 residues long. As DNA, the CDR3 is TGCAGTGCGAGCACGACAGGGAGACAAGAGACCCAGTACTTC. It yields the protein CSASTTGRQETQYF.

V gene TRBV18 combines with J gene TRBJ2-3; D is possibly TRBD2 (6 bases). This CDR3 has 16 residues. Germline CDR1 and CDR2: KGHSH and LQKENI. Trimming pared 2 bases from V and 4 bases from J, leaving 16 bases between. The CDR3 DNA reads as TGTGCCAGCTCACCAGTGGGCGGGGTCGCCCCAGATACGCAGTATTTT. It specifies CASSPVGGVAPDTQYF.

This clonotype has only a few counts. The chain couples TRBV5-5 to TRBJ2-3, with D unclear. V was shortened by 3 bases and J by 3 bases, with 2 bases between the two germline ends. Per the germline V gene, CDR1 is SGHKS and CDR2 is YYEKEE (reference sequence). This CDR3 comprises 11 residues. CDR3 in DNA: TGTGCCAGCAGCTATACAGATACGCAGTATTTT. Residues: CASSYTDTQYF.

The CDR3 region is CASGGGSGANVLTF. Here the CDR3 DNA reads TGTGCCAGCGGGGGAGGGTCTGGGGCCAACGTCCTGACTTTC. The gene calls are TRBV6-5 and TRBJ2-6; 7 bases agree with TRBD2. Germline trimming cut 8 bases from V and 1 base from J; bases unmatched to any gene: 2. Per germline, CDR1 MNHEY and CDR2 SVGAGI. The CDR3 runs to 14 residues.

V gene TRBV19 combines with J gene TRBJ1-2, with D possibly being TRBD1 (5 bases). Germline-derived CDR1 and CDR2 are LNHDA and SQIVND (reference sequence). Trimming took 3 bases from V and 4 from J, leaving 15 bases between them. The CDR3 is 15 amino acids. The CDR3: CASSIGRGKSYGYTF. The DNA for the CDR3 is TGTGCCAGTAGTATTGGGAGGGGAAAGTCCTATGGCTACACCTTC.

This clonotype counts as medium-sized. The rearrangement joins TRBV29-1 to TRBJ2-2, with D unresolved. V shed 0 bases and J shed 7 bases, with 21 bases lying between them. Germline CDR1 is SQVTM and CDR2 is ANQGSEA. The CDR3 totals 17 residues. CDR3 coding DNA: TGCAGCGTTGAAGATGAGAAGTATCCCTCGCTAGGCGGGGAGCTGTTTTTT. Translating gives CSVEDEKYPSLGGELFF.

This clonotype was recorded a few times. The chain couples TRBV6-2 or TRBV6-3 to TRBJ2-2; weak D call: TRBD1 (6 bases). The length of the CDR3 is 16 residues. The V and J ends lost 7 bases and 0 bases respectively, with 15 bases between them. The germline V gene encodes CDR1 MNHEY and CDR2 SVGEGT. The CDR3 is CASTPYGTPNTGELFF. The CDR3 coding sequence is TGTGCCAGCACCCCCTACGGGACACCGAACACCGGGGAGCTGTTTTTT.

The chain joins TRBV6-5 to TRBJ1-6; 7 nucleotides align to TRBD1. The CDR3 contains 15 residues. Looked up from germline, CDR1 is MNHEY and CDR2 is SVGAGI. V was clipped by 0 bases and J by 5 bases; unmatched bases: 1. CDR3 in amino acids: CASSYSGGDNSPLHF. The CDR3 DNA reads TGTGCCAGCAGTTACTCAGGGGGCGATAATTCACCCCTCCACTTT.

The chain has TRBV7-2 and TRBJ2-3; a possible D gene is TRBD1 (6 bases). This CDR3 has 14 residues. V dropped 5 bases and J dropped 6 bases, with 15 bases sitting between them. Germline CDR1 SGHTA, CDR2 FQGNSA. The CDR3 coding sequence is TGTGCCAGCAGCCAAAACAGGGTCGGGGATACGCAGTATTTT. Amino acids: CASSQNRVGDTQYF.

The table lists this clonotype with a count of one. The gene calls are TRBV10-3 and TRBJ2-1; 11 bases map to TRBD1. The CDR3 extends over 20 amino acids. The ends lost 4 bases at V and 6 bases at J; junction bases unmatched: 20. Germline V gives CDR1 ENHRY, CDR2 SYGVKD. The CDR3 region is CAISGGLSGPGQGVINEQFF. CDR3 in DNA: TGTGCCATCAGTGGGGGCCTCTCTGGACCGGGACAGGGGGTGATCAATGAGCAGTTCTTC.

This clonotype turned up a few times. This chain links TRBV5-4 with TRBJ2-6; no definite D call. Deletions cut 3 bases from V and 5 bases from J, with 6 bases between. CDR1 is SGHNT and CDR2 is YYREEE in the germline V gene (reference sequence). This CDR3 comprises 13 residues. In DNA, the CDR3 is TGTGCCAGCAGCTCGCAGTGGGCCAACGTCCTGACTTTC. Protein product: CASSSQWANVLTF.

This rearrangement joins TRBV12-3 or TRBV12-4 to TRBJ2-1; D perhaps matches TRBD2 (7 bases). V shed 3 bases and J shed 6 bases, with 12 bases lying between them. The CDR3 has 14 amino acids. This chain's CDR3 is CASSLVGGANEQFF. CDR3 bases: TGTGCCAGCAGTTTGGTTGGGGGGGCCAATGAGCAGTTCTTC.